The clone carrying this T cell receptor (beta chain) was seen only a few times. This entry belongs to a study of blood T cell repertoires in COVID-19. Assay used: immunoSEQ multiplex PCR; TCRdb lists only in-frame clones, some missing. Counted here are 160,000 or so clones, 84% occurring once; the ten biggest clones make up 13% to 15%. The sequence derives from a man aged 50 or older who had recovered from COVID-19. What was sequenced was PBMCs or T cells enriched from blood (not recorded which).

The CDR3 here is CASRGLAGEVYEQYF. In DNA, the CDR3 is TGCGCCAGCAGGGGACTAGCGGGGGAGGTCTACGAGCAGTACTTC. This chain links TRBV10-2 with TRBJ2-7; TRBD2 matches at 14 bases. V was pared by 6 bases and J by 3 bases, with 4 bases of the junction left unmatched. CDR3 length equals 15 residues. Germline V gene data show CDR1 as WSHSY and CDR2 as SAAADI.